This TCR beta chain was captured in a study of T cells in localized non-small cell lung cancer. The protocol was immunoSEQ multiplex PCR, while the TCRdb copy is restricted to in-frame clones and leaves out a portion. The table shows about 40,000 clones, with 85% to 90% occurring only once. Study observations and caveats: There were a median around 53 of the top 100 tumor clones appearing in adjacent lung. The study found T cell clonality highest in uninvolved adjacent lung, above tumor.

Of note for this clone: Its antigen is currently unknown.

After removal of 3 bases from V and 6 bases from J, the junction contained 11 bases not matched to a gene. From germline, CDR1 is MNHNS and CDR2 SASEGT. The CDR3 loop spans 16 amino acids. This TCR came from a man aged 18 to 50 with stage I lung adenocarcinoma. The chain recombines TRBV6-1 with TRBJ1-1, with TRBD1 matching over 9 bases. Sequenced material: peripheral blood, taken before any cancer treatment. The CDR3 is CASSERDRVLGAEAFF. The CDR3, as DNA: TGTGCCAGCAGTGAGCGGGACAGGGTGTTAGGAGCTGAAGCTTTCTTT.